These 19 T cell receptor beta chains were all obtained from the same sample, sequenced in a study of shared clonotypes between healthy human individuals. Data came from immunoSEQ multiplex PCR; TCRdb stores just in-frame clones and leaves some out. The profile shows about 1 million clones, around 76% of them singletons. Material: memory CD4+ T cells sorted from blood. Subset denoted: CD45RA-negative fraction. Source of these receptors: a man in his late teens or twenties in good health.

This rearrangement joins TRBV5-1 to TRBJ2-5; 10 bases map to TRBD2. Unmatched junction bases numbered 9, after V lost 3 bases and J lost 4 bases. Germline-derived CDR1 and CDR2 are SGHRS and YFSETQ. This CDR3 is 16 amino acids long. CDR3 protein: CASSSLLAGELETQYF. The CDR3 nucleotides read TGCGCCAGCAGCTCGCTTCTAGCGGGGGAGTTAGAGACCCAGTACTTC.

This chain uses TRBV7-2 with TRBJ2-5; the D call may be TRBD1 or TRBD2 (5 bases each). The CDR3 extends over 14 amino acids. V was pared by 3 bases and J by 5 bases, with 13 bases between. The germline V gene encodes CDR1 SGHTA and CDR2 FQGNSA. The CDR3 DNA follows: TGTGCCAGCAGCTTGGTGGGGGATCGGGAGACCCAGTACTTC. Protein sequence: CASSLVGDRETQYF.

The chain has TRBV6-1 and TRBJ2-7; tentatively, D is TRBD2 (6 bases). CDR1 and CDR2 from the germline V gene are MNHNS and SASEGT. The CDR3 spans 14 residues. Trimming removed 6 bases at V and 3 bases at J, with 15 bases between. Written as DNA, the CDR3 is TGTGCCAGCAGCGAGACCGGGACTTTCTACGAGCAGTACTTC. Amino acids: CASSETGTFYEQYF.

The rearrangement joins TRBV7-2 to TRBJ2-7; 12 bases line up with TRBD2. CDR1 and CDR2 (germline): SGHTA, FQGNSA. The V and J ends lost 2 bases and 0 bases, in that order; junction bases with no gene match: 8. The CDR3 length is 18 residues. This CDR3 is CASSLLAGGPTSSYEQYF. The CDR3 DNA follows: TGTGCCAGCAGCTTACTAGCGGGAGGGCCAACGAGCTCCTACGAGCAGTACTTC.

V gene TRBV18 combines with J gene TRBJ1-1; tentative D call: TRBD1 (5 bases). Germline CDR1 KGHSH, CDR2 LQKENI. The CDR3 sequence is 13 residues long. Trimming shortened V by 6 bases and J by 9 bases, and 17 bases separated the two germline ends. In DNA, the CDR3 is TGTGCCAGCTCGGGGACGGGCGGAGTGCAAGCTTTCTTT. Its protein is CASSGTGGVQAFF.

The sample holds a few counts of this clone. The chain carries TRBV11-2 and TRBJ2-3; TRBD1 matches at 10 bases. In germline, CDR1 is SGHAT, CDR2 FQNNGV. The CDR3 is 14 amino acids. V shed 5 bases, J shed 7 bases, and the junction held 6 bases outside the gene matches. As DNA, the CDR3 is TGTGCCAGCAGCCCCGGACAGGGGGGGAATACGCAGTATTTT. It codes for CASSPGQGGNTQYF.

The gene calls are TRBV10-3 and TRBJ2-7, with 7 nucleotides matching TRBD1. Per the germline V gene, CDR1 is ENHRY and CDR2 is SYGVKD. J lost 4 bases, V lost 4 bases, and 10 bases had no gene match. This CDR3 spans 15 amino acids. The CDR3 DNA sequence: TGTGCCATCAGTGCCGGGACAGCGTCTACTTACGAGCAGTACTTC. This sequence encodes CAISAGTASTYEQYF.

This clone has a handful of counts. This CDR3 reads CSVEKGGDNTIYF. The DNA of the CDR3 is TGCAGCGTTGAAAAGGGGGGCGATAACACCATATATTTT. V and J are TRBV29-1 and TRBJ1-3; perhaps TRBD1 as D (6 bases). Germline lookup yields CDR1 SQVTM and CDR2 ANQGSEA. The V end was cut by 2 bases, the J end by 7 bases, with 12 bases between. The CDR3 has 13 amino acids. Combining the CDR3 with reference TRBV29-1 and TRBJ1-3 gives the whole variable domain SAVISQKPSRDICQRGTSLTIQCQVDSQVTMMFWYRQQPGQSLTLIATANQGSEATYESGFVIDKFPISRPNLTFSTLTVSNMSPEDSSIYLCSVEKGGDNTIYFGEGSWLTVV.

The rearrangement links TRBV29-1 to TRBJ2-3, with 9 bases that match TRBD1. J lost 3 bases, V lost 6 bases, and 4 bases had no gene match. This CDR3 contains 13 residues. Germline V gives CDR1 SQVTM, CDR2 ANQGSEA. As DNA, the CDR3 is TGCAGCGTGATCGGGACAGGGACAGATACGCAGTATTTT. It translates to CSVIGTGTDTQYF.

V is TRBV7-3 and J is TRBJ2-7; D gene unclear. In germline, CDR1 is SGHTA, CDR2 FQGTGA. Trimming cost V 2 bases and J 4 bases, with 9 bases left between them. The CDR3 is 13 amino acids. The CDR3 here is CASSLSAAYEQYF. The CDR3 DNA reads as TGTGCCAGCAGCTTATCCGCAGCTTACGAGCAGTACTTC.

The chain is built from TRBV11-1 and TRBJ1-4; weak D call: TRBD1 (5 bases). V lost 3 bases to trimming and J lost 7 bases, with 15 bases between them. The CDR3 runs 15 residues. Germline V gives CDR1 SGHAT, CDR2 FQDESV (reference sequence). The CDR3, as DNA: TGTGCCAGCAGCTTCCAGGGTACGGTGGGTGAAAAACTGTTTTTT. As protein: CASSFQGTVGEKLFF.

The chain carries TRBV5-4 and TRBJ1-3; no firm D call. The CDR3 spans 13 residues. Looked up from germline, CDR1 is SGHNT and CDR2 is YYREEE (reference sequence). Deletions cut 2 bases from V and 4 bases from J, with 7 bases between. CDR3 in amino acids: CASSFSGGNTIYF. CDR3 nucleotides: TGTGCCAGCAGCTTTTCTGGGGGAAACACCATATATTTT.

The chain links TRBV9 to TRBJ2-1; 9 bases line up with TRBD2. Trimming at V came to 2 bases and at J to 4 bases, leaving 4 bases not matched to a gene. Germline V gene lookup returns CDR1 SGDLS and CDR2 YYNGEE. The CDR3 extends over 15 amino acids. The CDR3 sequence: CASSVQRGAYNEQFF. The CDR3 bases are TGTGCCAGCAGCGTCCAGCGGGGGGCTTACAATGAGCAGTTCTTC.

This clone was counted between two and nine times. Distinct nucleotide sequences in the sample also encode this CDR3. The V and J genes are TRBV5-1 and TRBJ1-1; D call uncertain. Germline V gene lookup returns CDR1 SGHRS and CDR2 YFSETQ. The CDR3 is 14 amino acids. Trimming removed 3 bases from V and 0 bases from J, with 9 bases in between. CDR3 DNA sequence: TGCGCCAGCAGCTCGGAACGGCTGAACACTGAAGCTTTCTTT. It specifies CASSSERLNTEAFF.

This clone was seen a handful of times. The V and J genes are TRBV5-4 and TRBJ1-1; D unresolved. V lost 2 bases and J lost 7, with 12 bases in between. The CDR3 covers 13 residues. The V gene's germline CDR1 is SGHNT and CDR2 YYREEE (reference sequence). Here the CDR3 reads CASSFGQIGEAFF. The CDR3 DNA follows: TGTGCCAGCAGCTTCGGTCAGATCGGTGAAGCTTTCTTT.

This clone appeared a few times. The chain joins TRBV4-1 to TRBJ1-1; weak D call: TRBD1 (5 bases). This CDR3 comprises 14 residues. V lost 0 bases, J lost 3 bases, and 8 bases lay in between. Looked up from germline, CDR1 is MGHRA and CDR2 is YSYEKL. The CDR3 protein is CASSQDHRYTEAFF. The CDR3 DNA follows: TGCGCCAGCAGCCAAGATCACAGGTACACTGAAGCTTTCTTT.

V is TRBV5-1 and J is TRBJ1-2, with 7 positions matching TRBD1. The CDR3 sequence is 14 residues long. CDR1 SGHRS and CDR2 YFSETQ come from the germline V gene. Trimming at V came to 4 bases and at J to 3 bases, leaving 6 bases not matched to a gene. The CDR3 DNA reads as TGCGCCAGCAGCCAGCCTGGACAGGACTATGGCTACACCTTC. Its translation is CASSQPGQDYGYTF. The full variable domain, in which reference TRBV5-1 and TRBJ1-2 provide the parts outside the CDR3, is KAGVTQTPRYLIKTRGQQVTLSCSPISGHRSVSWYQQTPGQGLQFLFEYFSETQRNKGNFPGRFSGRQFSNSRSEMNVSTLELGDSALYLCASSQPGQDYGYTFGSGTRLTVV.

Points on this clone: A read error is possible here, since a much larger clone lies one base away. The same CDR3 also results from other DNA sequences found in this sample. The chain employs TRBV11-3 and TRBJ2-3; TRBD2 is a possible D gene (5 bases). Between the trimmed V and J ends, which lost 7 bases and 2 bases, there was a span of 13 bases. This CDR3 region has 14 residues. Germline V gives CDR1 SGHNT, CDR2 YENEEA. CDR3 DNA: TGTGCCAGCACTCGTGGGAGTCCCACAGATACGCAGTATTTT. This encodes CASTRGSPTDTQYF.

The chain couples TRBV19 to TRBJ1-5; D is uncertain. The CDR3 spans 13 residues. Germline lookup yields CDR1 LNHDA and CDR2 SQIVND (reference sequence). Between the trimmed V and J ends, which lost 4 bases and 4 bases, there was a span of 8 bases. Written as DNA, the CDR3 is TGTGCCAGTAGTACCCAAAGTAATCAGCCCCAGCATTTT. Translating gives CASSTQSNQPQHF.